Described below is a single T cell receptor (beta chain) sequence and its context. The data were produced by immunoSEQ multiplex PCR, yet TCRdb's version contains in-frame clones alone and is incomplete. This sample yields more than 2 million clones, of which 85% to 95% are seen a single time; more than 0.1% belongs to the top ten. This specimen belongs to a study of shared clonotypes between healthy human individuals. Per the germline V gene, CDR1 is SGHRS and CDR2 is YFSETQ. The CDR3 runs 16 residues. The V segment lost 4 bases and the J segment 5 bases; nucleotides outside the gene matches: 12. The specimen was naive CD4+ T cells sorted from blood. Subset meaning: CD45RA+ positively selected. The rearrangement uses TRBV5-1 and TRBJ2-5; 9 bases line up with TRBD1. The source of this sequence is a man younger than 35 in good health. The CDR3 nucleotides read TGCGCCAGCAGCGCCACAGGGGGCGCGCCGAAGGAGACCCAGTACTTC. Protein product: CASSATGGAPKETQYF.